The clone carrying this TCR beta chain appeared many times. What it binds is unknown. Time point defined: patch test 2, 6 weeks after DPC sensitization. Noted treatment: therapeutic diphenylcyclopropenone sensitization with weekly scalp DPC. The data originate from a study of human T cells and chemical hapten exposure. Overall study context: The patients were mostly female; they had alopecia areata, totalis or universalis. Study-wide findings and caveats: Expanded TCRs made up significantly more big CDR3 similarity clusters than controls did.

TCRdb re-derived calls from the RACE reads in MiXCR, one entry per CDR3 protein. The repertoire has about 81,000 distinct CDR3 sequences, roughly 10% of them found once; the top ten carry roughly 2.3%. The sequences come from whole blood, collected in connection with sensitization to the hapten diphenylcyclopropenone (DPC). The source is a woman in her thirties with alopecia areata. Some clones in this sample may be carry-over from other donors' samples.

For the CDR3, the DNA is TGTGCCAGCAGGTCGTTTGGGACCTATAATTCACCCCTCCACTTT. This encodes CASRSFGTYNSPLHF. This chain uses TRBV2 with TRBJ1-6; D unresolved. Trimming took 6 bases from V and 2 from J, leaving 11 bases between them. The germline gives CDR1 SNHLY, CDR2 FYNNEI. The CDR3 consists of 15 residues.